This T cell receptor beta chain was sequenced for a study of blood T cell repertoires in COVID-19. Across the study: Specimens from acute and convalescent COVID-19 originated in the United States, Italy and Spain. T cells, B-cell-depleted T cells, or PBMCs provided the cDNA or gDNA that served as material.

This table comes from immunoSEQ multiplex PCR, and its TCRdb copy is limited to in-frame clones, with some not included. Here the sample spans 200,000 or so clones, roughly 87% being singletons. The CDR3 loop spans 13 amino acids. CDR1 and CDR2 from the germline V gene are LGHDT and YNNKEL (reference sequence). Trimming left V 2 bases short and J 10 bases short, with 14 bases between. Sample: peripheral blood. The TCR originated in a woman aged 40 to 50 with acute or convalescent COVID-19. This chain connects TRBV3-1 (or the pseudogene TRBV3-2) to TRBJ1-1; no reliable D call. The CDR3 region is CASSQTFDGGAFF. CDR3 nucleotides: TGTGCCAGCAGCCAAACTTTCGATGGCGGAGCTTTCTTT.